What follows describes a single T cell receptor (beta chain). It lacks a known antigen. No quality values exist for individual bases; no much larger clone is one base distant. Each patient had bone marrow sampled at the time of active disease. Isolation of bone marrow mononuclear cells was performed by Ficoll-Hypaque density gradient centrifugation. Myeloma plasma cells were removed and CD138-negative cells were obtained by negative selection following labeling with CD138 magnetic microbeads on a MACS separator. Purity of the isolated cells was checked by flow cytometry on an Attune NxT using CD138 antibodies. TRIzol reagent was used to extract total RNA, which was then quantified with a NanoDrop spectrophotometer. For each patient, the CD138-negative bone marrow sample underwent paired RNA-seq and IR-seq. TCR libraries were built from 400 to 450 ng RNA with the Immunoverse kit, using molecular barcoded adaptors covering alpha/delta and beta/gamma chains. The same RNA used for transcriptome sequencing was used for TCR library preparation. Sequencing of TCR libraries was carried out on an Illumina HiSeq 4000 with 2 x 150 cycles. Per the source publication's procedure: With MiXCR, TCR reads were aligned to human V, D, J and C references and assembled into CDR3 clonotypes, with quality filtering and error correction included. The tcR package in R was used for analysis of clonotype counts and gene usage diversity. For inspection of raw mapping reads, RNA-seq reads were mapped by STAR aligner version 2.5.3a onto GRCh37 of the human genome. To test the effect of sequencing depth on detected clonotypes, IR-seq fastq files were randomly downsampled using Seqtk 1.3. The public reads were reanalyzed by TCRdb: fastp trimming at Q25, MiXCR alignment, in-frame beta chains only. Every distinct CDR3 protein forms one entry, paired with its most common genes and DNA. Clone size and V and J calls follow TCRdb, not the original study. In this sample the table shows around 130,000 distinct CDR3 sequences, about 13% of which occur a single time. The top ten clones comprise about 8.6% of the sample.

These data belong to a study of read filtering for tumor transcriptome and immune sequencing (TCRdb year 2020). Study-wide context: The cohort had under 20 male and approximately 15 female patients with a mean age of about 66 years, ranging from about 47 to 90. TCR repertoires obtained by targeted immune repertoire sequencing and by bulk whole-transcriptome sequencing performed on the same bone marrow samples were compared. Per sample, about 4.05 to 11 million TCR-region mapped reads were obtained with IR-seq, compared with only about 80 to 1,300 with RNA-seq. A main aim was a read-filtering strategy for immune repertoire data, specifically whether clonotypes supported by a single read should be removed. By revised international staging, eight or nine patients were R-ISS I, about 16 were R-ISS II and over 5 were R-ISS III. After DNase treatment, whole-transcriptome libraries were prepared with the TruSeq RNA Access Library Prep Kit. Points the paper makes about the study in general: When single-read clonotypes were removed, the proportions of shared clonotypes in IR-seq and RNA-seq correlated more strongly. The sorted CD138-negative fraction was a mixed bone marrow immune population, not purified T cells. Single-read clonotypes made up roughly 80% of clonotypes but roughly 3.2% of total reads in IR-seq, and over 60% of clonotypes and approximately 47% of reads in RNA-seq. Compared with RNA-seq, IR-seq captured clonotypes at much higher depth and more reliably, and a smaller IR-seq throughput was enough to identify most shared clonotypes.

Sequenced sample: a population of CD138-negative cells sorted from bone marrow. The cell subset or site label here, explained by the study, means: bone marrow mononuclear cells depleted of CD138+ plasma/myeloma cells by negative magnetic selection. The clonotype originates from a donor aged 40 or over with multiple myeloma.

The sequenced DNA is TGTGCCAGCAGTTCACGAATTGGGACCGGGGAGCTGTTTTTT. It translates as CASSSRIGTGELFF. The rearrangement combines TRBV6-5 with TRBJ2-2, with the D gene not confidently named. CDR1 and CDR2 were assigned from the germline V gene as MNHEY and SVGAGI. Counted from cysteine to phenylalanine, this CDR3 has 14 amino acids. The entry retains the CDR3 DNA only, 42 bases that are in frame from base 1. V loses 4 bases, J loses 5 bases, and the germline ends lie 11 bases apart.